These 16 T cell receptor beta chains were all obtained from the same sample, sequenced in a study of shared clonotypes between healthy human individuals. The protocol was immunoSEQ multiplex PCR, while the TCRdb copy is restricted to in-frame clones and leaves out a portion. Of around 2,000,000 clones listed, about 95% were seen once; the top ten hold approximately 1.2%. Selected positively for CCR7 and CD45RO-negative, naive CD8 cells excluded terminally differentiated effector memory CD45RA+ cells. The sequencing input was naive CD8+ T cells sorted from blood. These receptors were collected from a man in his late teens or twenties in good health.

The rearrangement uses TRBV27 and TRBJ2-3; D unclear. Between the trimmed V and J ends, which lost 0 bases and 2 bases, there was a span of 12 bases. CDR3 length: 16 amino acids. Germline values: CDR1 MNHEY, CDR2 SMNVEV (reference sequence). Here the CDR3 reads CASSLSASIVTDTQYF. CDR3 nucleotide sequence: TGTGCCAGCAGTTTATCGGCCTCCATTGTCACAGATACGCAGTATTTT.

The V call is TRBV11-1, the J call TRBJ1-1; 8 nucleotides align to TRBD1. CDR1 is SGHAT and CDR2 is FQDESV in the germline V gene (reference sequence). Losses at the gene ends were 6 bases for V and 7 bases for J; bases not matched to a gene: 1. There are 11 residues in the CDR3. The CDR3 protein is CASRGQGEAFF. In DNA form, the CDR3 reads TGTGCCAGCAGAGGACAGGGTGAAGCTTTCTTT. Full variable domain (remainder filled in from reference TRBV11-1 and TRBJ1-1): EAEVAQSPRYKITEKSQAVAFWCDPISGHATLYWYRQILGQGPELLVQFQDESVVDDSQLPKDRFSAERLKGVDSTLKIQPAELGDSAMYLCASRGQGEAFFGQGTRLTVV.

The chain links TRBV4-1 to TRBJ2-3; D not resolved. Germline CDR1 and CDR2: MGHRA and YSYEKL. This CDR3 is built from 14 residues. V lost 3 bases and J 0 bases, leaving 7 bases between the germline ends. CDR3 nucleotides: TGCGCCAGCAGCCACGTCGAAAGCACAGATACGCAGTATTTT. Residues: CASSHVESTDTQYF.

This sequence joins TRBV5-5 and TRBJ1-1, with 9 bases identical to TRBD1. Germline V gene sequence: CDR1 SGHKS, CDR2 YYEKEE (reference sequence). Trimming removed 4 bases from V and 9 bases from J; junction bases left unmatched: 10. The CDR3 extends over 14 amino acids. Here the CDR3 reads CASSNYRGQEKAFF. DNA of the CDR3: TGTGCCAGCAGCAACTACAGGGGGCAGGAAAAAGCTTTCTTT.

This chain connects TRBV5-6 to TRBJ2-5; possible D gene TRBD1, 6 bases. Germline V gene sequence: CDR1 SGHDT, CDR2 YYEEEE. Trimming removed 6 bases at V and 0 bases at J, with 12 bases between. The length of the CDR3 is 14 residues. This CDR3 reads CASTRRTDQETQYF. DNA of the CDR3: TGTGCCAGCACCAGGAGGACAGACCAAGAGACCCAGTACTTC.

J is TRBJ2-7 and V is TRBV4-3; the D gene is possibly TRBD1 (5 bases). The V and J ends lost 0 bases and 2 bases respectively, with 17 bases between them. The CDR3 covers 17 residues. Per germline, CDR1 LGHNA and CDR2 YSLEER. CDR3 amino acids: CASSQDSQGSSPYEQYF. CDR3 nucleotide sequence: TGCGCCAGCAGCCAAGACTCCCAGGGTTCATCGCCCTACGAGCAGTACTTC.

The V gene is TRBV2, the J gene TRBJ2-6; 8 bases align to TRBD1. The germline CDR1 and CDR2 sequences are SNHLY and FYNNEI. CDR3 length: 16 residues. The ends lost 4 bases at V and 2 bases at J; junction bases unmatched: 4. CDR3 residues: CASSGPGGTGANVLTF. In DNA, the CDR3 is TGTGCCAGCAGTGGTCCAGGGGGCACTGGGGCCAACGTCCTGACTTTC.

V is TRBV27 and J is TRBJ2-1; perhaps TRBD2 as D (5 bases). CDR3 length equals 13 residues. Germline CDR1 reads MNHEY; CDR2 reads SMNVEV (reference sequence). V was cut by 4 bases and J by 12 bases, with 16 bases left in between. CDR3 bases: TGTGCCAGCAGTTCACGCACTAGTATTGGGCAGTTCTTC. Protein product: CASSSRTSIGQFF.

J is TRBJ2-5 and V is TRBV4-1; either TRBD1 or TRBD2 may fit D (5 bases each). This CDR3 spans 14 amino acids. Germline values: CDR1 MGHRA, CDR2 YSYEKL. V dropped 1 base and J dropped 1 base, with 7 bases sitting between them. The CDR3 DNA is TGCGCCAGCAGCCAAGGGGACGGCCAAGAGACCCAGTACTTC. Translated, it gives CASSQGDGQETQYF.

CDR3 protein: CASNWGTDNTGELFF. CDR3 DNA: TGTGCCAGCAATTGGGGGACAGACAACACCGGGGAGCTGTTTTTT. The chain combines TRBV6-1 with TRBJ2-2; 7 bases fit TRBD1. The length of the CDR3 is 15 residues. CDR1 is MNHNS and CDR2 is SASEGT in the germline V gene. V shed 7 bases, J shed 2 bases, and the junction held 7 bases outside the gene matches.

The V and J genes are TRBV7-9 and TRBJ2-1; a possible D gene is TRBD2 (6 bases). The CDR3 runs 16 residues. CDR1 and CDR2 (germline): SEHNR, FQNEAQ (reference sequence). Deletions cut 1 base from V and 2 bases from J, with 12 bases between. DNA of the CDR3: TGTGCCAGCAGCTTAGGGGGCGGGGAGCCCTACAATGAGCAGTTCTTC. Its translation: CASSLGGGEPYNEQFF.

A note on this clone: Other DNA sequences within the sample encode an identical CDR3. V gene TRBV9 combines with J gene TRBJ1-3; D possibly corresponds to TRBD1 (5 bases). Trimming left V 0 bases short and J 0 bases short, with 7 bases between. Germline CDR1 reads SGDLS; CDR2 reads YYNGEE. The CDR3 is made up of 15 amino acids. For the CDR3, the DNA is TGTGCCAGCAGCGTAGAAGGGACCTCTGGAAACACCATATATTTT. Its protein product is CASSVEGTSGNTIYF.

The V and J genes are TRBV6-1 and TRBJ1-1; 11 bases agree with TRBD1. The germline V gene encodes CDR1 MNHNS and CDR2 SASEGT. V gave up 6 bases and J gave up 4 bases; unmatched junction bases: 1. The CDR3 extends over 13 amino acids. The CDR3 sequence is CASRGQGVTEAFF. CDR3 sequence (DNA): TGTGCCAGCAGGGGACAGGGGGTCACTGAAGCTTTCTTT.

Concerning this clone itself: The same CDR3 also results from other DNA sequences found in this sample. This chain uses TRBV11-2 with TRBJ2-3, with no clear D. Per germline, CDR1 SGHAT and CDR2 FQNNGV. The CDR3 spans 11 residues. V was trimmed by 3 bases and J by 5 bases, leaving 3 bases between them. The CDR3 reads CASSLGDTQYF. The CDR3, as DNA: TGTGCCAGCAGCTTGGGAGATACGCAGTATTTT.

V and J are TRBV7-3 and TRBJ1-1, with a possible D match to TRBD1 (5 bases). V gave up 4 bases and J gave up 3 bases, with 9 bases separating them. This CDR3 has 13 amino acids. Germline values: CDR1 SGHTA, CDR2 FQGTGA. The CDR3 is CASSYGAHTEAFF. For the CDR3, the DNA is TGTGCCAGCAGCTACGGGGCTCACACTGAAGCTTTCTTT.

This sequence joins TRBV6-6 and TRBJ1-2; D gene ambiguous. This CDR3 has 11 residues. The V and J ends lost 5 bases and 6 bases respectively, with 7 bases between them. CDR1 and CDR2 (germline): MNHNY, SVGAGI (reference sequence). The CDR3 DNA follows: TGTGCCAGCAGTCATGCCCATGGCTACACCTTC. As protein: CASSHAHGYTF.